This T cell receptor (beta chain) was sequenced for a study of shared clonotypes between healthy human individuals. General study results and limits: Relative to clonotypes present in all four donors, those not shared had lower generation probabilities.

Regarding this clone: No antigen is known for it.

Naivety among CD8 cells was defined by CD45RO negativity and positive CCR7 selection, thereby excluding terminally differentiated effector memory CD45RA+ cells. The CDR3 runs to 12 residues. Between the trimmed V and J ends, which lost 4 bases and 3 bases, there was a span of 3 bases. Germline CDR1 MNHEY, CDR2 SMNVEV (reference sequence). Some clones are missing from TCRdb's copy, which holds only in-frame ones; the method was immunoSEQ multiplex PCR. The sample has 550,000 to 750,000 clones, 95% to 96% seen once. What was sequenced was naive CD8+ T cells sorted from blood. This rearrangement joins TRBV27 to TRBJ2-2, with D unclear. This TCR was sampled from a woman aged 25 to 39 in good health. This CDR3 reads CASSYHTGELFF. The CDR3 DNA follows: TGTGCCAGCAGTTATCACACCGGGGAGCTGTTTTTT.